Listed below are T cell receptor beta chains from one sample, sequenced in a study of control samples from healthy donors and cancer patients. Profiled with immunoSEQ multiplex PCR; TCRdb holds only in-frame clones, not every one. The sample lists 150,000 to 200,000 clones, just over 90% occurring once. Sequencing was carried out using blood. The receptors were sampled from a man aged 30-40 years in good health. Both conserved end residues are part of each CDR3. D genes are given only for firm matches. Clone size is stated in some rows and not others, as once, few, many or a class when expanded.

V,size,D,J,CDR3,DNA
TRBV6-4,.,TRBD1,TRBJ1-1,CATPLDRPNGEAFF,TGTGCCACCCCACTGGACAGGCCGAACGGTGAAGCTTTCTTT
TRBV2,.,.,TRBJ2-7,CASRGSPVRDEQYF,TGTGCCAGCAGGGGGTCCCCGGTGAGGGATGAGCAGTACTTC
TRBV6-2/TRBV6-3,.,.,TRBJ2-7,CASSYVGNGYEQYF,TGTGCCAGCAGTTACGTGGGAAATGGCTACGAGCAGTACTTC
TRBV19,.,.,TRBJ1-1,CASRPIGNTEAFF,TGTGCCAGTAGGCCTATCGGGAACACTGAAGCTTTCTTT
TRBV6-1,.,.,TRBJ1-1,CASSDKNTEAFF,TGTGCCAGCAGTGATAAGAACACTGAAGCTTTCTTT
TRBV10-1,.,.,TRBJ2-1,CASRPREDSNEQFF,TGCGCCAGCAGACCCCGGGAAGACTCGAATGAGCAGTTCTTC
TRBV27,.,TRBD1,TRBJ2-2,CASSLRDSYNTGELFF,TGTGCCAGCAGCCTCAGGGACAGCTATAACACCGGGGAGCTGTTTTTT
TRBV19,.,TRBD2,TRBJ2-7,CASSMGGAGNEQYF,TGTGCCAGTAGTATGGGAGGGGCTGGCAACGAGCAGTACTTC
TRBV18,.,.,TRBJ1-2,CASSPGRGYGYTF,TGTGCCAGCTCACCGGGGCGGGGCTATGGCTACACCTTC
TRBV6-5,.,TRBD2,TRBJ2-1,CASSYGGRGSYNEQFF,TGTGCCAGCAGTTACGGCGGGAGGGGGTCCTACAATGAGCAGTTCTTC
TRBV28,.,TRBD2,TRBJ2-7,CASSLRLANYEQYF,TGTGCCAGCAGTTTAAGACTAGCAAACTACGAGCAGTACTTC
TRBV6-5,.,.,TRBJ2-1,CASSLTGSYNEQFF,TGTGCCAGCAGTCTAACCGGGAGCTACAATGAGCAGTTCTTC
TRBV28,.,.,TRBJ1-2,CASSSNHNTFNYGYTF,TGTGCCAGCAGCTCTAATCACAACACATTTAACTATGGCTACACCTTC
TRBV6-5,.,.,TRBJ2-4,CASSYSIGVAKNIQYF,TGTGCCAGCAGTTACTCGATAGGGGTAGCCAAAAACATTCAGTACTTC
TRBV27,.,.,TRBJ2-7,CASSSAGLYDEQYF,TGTGCCAGCAGTTCAGCAGGACTATACGACGAGCAGTACTTC
TRBV30,.,.,TRBJ2-7,CAFHNTGAPYEQYF,TGTGCCTTCCACAATACGGGGGCGCCCTACGAGCAGTACTTC
TRBV28,.,.,TRBJ1-1,CASSSNNPGVAFF,TGTGCCAGCAGTTCAAATAACCCAGGGGTAGCTTTCTTT
TRBV7-2,.,TRBD1,TRBJ2-7,CASRRTGDSSYEQYF,TGTGCCAGCAGAAGGACAGGGGACAGCTCCTACGAGCAGTACTTC
TRBV27,few,.,TRBJ1-1,CASSLAGPGTEAFF,TGTGCCAGCAGTTTGGCAGGGCCGGGCACTGAAGCTTTCTTT
TRBV28,once,.,TRBJ1-5,CASSARNQPQHF,TGTGCCAGCAGCGCCCGAAATCAGCCCCAGCATTTT
TRBV9,.,.,TRBJ2-1,CASSPGLISYNEQFF,TGTGCCAGCAGCCCCGGACTGATCTCCTACAATGAGCAGTTCTTC
TRBV19,.,TRBD2,TRBJ2-1,CASSLRAASGSGDEQFF,TGTGCCAGTAGTCTCCGGGCCGCTAGCGGGAGTGGTGATGAGCAGTTCTTC
TRBV10-2,.,.,TRBJ1-3,CASSRQGGNTIYF,TGCGCCAGCAGTCGGCAGGGTGGAAACACCATATATTTT
TRBV5-1,.,.,TRBJ2-3,CASSTGLTSTDTQYF,TGCGCCAGCAGCACGGGTCTCACTAGCACAGATACGCAGTATTTT
TRBV10-3,.,.,TRBJ1-2,CAISESGDYGYTF,TGTGCCATCAGTGAGTCCGGGGACTATGGCTACACCTTC
TRBV5-5,.,.,TRBJ1-4,CASSSGATNEKLFF,TGTGCCAGCAGCTCGGGGGCAACTAATGAAAAACTGTTTTTT
TRBV5-1,.,.,TRBJ1-3,CASSLGSSGNTIYF,TGCGCCAGCAGCCTGGGAAGCTCTGGAAACACCATATATTTT
TRBV9,.,TRBD2,TRBJ2-7,CASSDPGTSGSPTSYEQYF,TGTGCCAGCAGCGACCCCGGGACTAGCGGGAGTCCGACCTCCTACGAGCAGTACTTC
TRBV28,.,TRBD1,TRBJ1-5,CASSPGQSFYSNQPQHF,TGTGCCAGCAGTCCGGGACAGAGCTTCTATAGCAATCAGCCCCAGCATTTT
TRBV2,.,.,TRBJ1-2,CASSVSPAGYTF,TGTGCCAGCAGTGTATCGCCCGCTGGCTACACCTTC
TRBV27,.,.,TRBJ2-1,CASSLSGEGLNNEQFF,TGTGCCAGCAGTTTATCTGGTGAGGGTTTAAACAATGAGCAGTTCTTC
TRBV4-1,.,TRBD1,TRBJ1-6,CASSHLGQRNSPLHF,TGCGCCAGCAGCCATCTGGGACAGAGGAATTCACCCCTCCACTTT
TRBV19,.,.,TRBJ1-5,CASSTTGTNQPQHF,TGTGCCAGTAGTACGACCGGGACAAACCAGCCCCAGCATTTT
TRBV19,.,TRBD1,TRBJ2-2,CASRIQGAGSTGELFF,TGTGCCAGTAGGATACAGGGGGCTGGTAGCACCGGGGAGCTGTTTTTT
TRBV7-3,.,TRBD1,TRBJ2-7,CASSQGTGVNYEQYF,TGTGCCAGCAGCCAGGGGACAGGGGTTAACTACGAGCAGTACTTC
TRBV19,.,.,TRBJ1-1,CASSMGGRNTEAFF,TGTGCCAGTAGTATGGGGGGGAGGAACACTGAAGCTTTCTTT
TRBV6-5,.,TRBD1,TRBJ1-2,CASSSSTGSYTF,TGTGCCAGCAGTTCCTCGACAGGGAGCTACACCTTC
TRBV28,once,.,TRBJ2-1,CASGGAFGVNEQFF,TGTGCCAGCGGTGGGGCGTTTGGGGTCAATGAGCAGTTCTTC
TRBV30,.,.,TRBJ1-1,CAWSPGGLGAFF,TGTGCCTGGAGTCCGGGGGGATTGGGAGCTTTCTTT
TRBV5-1,.,.,TRBJ2-1,CASSLGNSYNEQFF,TGCGCCAGCAGCTTGGGGAATTCCTACAATGAGCAGTTCTTC
TRBV18,.,.,TRBJ1-2,CASSSTADYGYTF,TGTGCCAGCTCATCGACGGCGGACTATGGCTACACCTTC
TRBV10-3,.,.,TRBJ1-2,CAISDGVRVLDGYTF,TGTGCCATCAGTGATGGCGTCAGGGTCTTAGATGGCTACACCTTC
TRBV5-4,few,TRBD1,TRBJ1-1,CASSPGQGGDTEAFF,TGTGCCAGCAGCCCGGGACAGGGGGGGGACACTGAAGCTTTCTTT
TRBV4-1,few,.,TRBJ2-1,CASSQGWRGPGPGLFNEQFF,TGCGCCAGCAGCCAAGGTTGGCGGGGCCCGGGGCCGGGGCTATTCAATGAGCAGTTCTTC
TRBV27,.,TRBD2,TRBJ2-1,CASSLSTSKNEQFF,TGTGCCAGCAGTTTATCGACTAGCAAGAATGAGCAGTTCTTC
TRBV5-1,.,.,TRBJ2-1,CASSSQGLEQFF,TGCGCCAGCAGCTCGCAGGGTTTGGAGCAGTTCTTC
TRBV2,.,TRBD1,TRBJ1-5,CASSLDDRARQPQHF,TGTGCCAGCAGTTTAGATGACAGGGCCCGTCAGCCCCAGCATTTT
TRBV7-9,.,.,TRBJ1-2,CASSLDIDYGYTF,TGTGCCAGCAGCTTAGACATCGACTATGGCTACACCTTC
TRBV18,.,.,TRBJ1-2,CASSPSPGPNSNYGYTF,TGTGCCAGCTCACCATCTCCGGGCCCTAATTCTAACTATGGCTACACCTTC
TRBV6-5,.,.,TRBJ1-1,CASSYSKTGGTEAFF,TGTGCCAGCAGTTACTCGAAGACGGGGGGCACTGAAGCTTTCTTT
TRBV7-9,.,.,TRBJ1-2,CASSLEWSYYGYTF,TGTGCCAGCAGCTTAGAGTGGAGTTACTATGGCTACACCTTC
TRBV4-1,.,TRBD1,TRBJ1-2,CASSQDWGNGETGESRPGYTF,TGCGCCAGCAGCCAAGATTGGGGTAACGGGGAGACAGGGGAATCCCGTCCGGGCTACACCTTC
TRBV27,.,TRBD1,TRBJ1-1,CASSKDRVNTEAFF,TGTGCCAGCAGTAAGGACAGGGTGAACACTGAAGCTTTCTTT
TRBV19,.,.,TRBJ1-5,CASSPEGRVNQPQHF,TGTGCCAGTAGTCCCGAGGGCAGGGTGAATCAGCCCCAGCATTTT
TRBV5-1,.,TRBD2,TRBJ2-1,CASSHGLAGVGVYNEQFF,TGCGCCAGCAGCCATGGACTAGCGGGAGTCGGGGTTTACAATGAGCAGTTCTTC